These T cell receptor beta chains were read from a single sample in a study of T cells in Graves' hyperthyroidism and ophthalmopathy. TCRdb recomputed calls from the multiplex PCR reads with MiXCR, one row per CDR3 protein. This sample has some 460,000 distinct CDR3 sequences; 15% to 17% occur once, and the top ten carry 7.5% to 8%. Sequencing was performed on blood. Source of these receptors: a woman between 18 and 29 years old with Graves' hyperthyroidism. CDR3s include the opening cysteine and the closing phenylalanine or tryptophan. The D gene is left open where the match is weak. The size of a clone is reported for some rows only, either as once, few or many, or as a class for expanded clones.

CASTGQGRAEAFF	TGTGCCAGCACCGGACAGGGGAGAGCTGAAGCTTTCTTT	few	TRBV2	TRBD1	TRBJ1-1
CASSLQGWETQYF	TGTGCCAGCAGTCTCCAGGGTTGGGAGACCCAGTACTTC	many	TRBV2	.	TRBJ2-5
CATSRILDRGLQYF	TGTGCCACCAGCAGGATTCTGGACAGGGGGCTGCAGTACTTC	many	TRBV15	TRBD1	TRBJ2-7
CATTGRVLGNQPQHF	TGTGCCACCACAGGGAGGGTATTGGGCAATCAGCCCCAGCATTTT	many	TRBV19	.	TRBJ1-5
CSARPPRLAGGGDEQFF	TGCAGTGCTAGACCTCCGCGCCTAGCGGGGGGCGGGGATGAGCAGTTCTTC	many	TRBV20-1	TRBD2	TRBJ2-1
CASSPSRGDLVSEQYF	TGCGCCAGCAGTCCCAGTCGTGGGGACTTAGTCAGCGAGCAGTACTTC	.	TRBV5-1	.	TRBJ2-7
CASRLGQGSSGANVLTF	TGTGCCAGCAGATTAGGGCAGGGGAGCTCTGGGGCCAACGTCCTGACTTTC	many	TRBV6-1	.	TRBJ2-6
CASSYGAHYPEPQHF	TGTGCCAGCAGTTACGGGGCCCACTACCCTGAGCCCCAGCATTTT	.	TRBV6-2/TRBV6-3	.	TRBJ1-5
CASRGTSGGKKETQYF	TGTGCCAGCAGAGGGACTAGCGGGGGGAAGAAAGAGACCCAGTACTTC	few	TRBV7-9	TRBD2	TRBJ2-5
CASSKTSGGGPLTDTQYF	TGTGCCAGCAGTAAGACTAGCGGGGGGGGCCCCCTCACAGATACGCAGTATTTT	many	TRBV6-1	TRBD2	TRBJ2-3
CASSLSSGRASYNEQFF	TGTGCCAGCAGCTTAAGTAGCGGGAGAGCCTCCTACAATGAGCAGTTCTTC	.	TRBV5-5	TRBD2	TRBJ2-1
CASSLQGRSYEQYF	TGTGCCAGCAGTCTTCAAGGCCGCTCCTACGAGCAGTACTTC	many	TRBV12-3/TRBV12-4	.	TRBJ2-7
CSARVADYEQYF	TGCAGTGCTAGAGTAGCGGACTACGAGCAGTACTTC	many	TRBV20-1	.	TRBJ2-7
CASSSSGQGGEQYF	TGTGCCAGCAGTTCCTCGGGACAGGGGGGCGAGCAGTACTTC	few	TRBV6-1	TRBD1	TRBJ2-7
CSAPRAGSNEKLFF	TGCAGTGCCCCGAGGGCAGGGAGTAATGAAAAACTGTTTTTT	many	TRBV20-1	.	TRBJ1-4
CASSQVTSGANEQFF	TGTGCCAGCAGCCAAGTGACTAGCGGGGCCAATGAGCAGTTCTTC	many	TRBV4-2	TRBD2	TRBJ2-1
CASSLGTEIDNEQFF	TGCGCCAGCAGCTTAGGAACGGAAATAGACAATGAGCAGTTCTTC	.	TRBV4-1	.	TRBJ2-1
CASSSAGAMYGYTF	TGTGCCAGCAGCTCCGCCGGGGCTATGTATGGCTACACCTTC	.	TRBV7-9	.	TRBJ1-2
CASSERFTGTYNEQFF	TGTGCCAGCAGTGAAAGATTCACAGGAACCTACAATGAGCAGTTCTTC	many	TRBV2	.	TRBJ2-1
CASSPGLAGGGNTGELFF	TGCGCCAGCAGCCCGGGACTAGCGGGGGGGGGGAACACCGGGGAGCTGTTTTTT	.	TRBV4-1	TRBD2	TRBJ2-2
CASSGAGLGANEQFF	TGTGCCAGCAGCGGTGCGGGACTAGGGGCCAATGAGCAGTTCTTC	many	TRBV6-1	TRBD2	TRBJ2-1
CAWSEDGANYGYTF	TGTGCCTGGAGTGAAGACGGTGCTAACTATGGCTACACCTTC	many	TRBV30	.	TRBJ1-2
CASSVVSGANVLTF	TGTGCCAGCAGTGTAGTATCTGGGGCCAACGTCCTGACTTTC	.	TRBV6-1	.	TRBJ2-6
CASSSRGAGQETQYF	TGTGCCAGCAGCTCCCGGGGGGCCGGGCAAGAGACCCAGTACTTC	.	TRBV5-5	.	TRBJ2-5
CAWSAWDRTDEKLFF	TGTGCCTGGAGTGCTTGGGACAGGACAGATGAAAAACTGTTTTTT	.	TRBV30	TRBD1	TRBJ1-4
CASSASRRTGNPNTDTQYF	TGCGCCAGCAGCGCATCCCGCCGGACAGGGAACCCCAACACAGATACGCAGTATTTT	many	TRBV5-1	TRBD1	TRBJ2-3
CASSQVIGRRGTYEQYF	TGCGCCAGCAGCCAAGTTATCGGGAGAAGGGGGACCTACGAGCAGTACTTC	.	TRBV4-1	.	TRBJ2-7
CASSLRLPYEQYF	TGTGCCAGCAGTTTGAGGCTCCCCTACGAGCAGTACTTC	.	TRBV27	.	TRBJ2-7
CASSSASGQPQHF	TGTGCCAGCAGTTCCGCTTCGGGACAGCCCCAGCATTTT	many	TRBV12-3/TRBV12-4	.	TRBJ1-5
CASSQREPTVGTDNSPLHF	TGTGCCAGCAGCCAAAGGGAGCCCACGGTGGGGACAGATAATTCACCCCTCCACTTT	many	TRBV3-1	TRBD1	TRBJ1-6
CASGVRKGEQFF	TGTGCCAGTGGGGTCCGGAAAGGGGAGCAGTTCTTC	many	TRBV19	.	TRBJ2-1
CASSGKSGSGYEQYF	TGTGCCAGCAGCGGGAAGAGCGGGAGTGGCTACGAGCAGTACTTC	many	TRBV7-9	TRBD2	TRBJ2-7
CATSRERLATDTQYF	TGTGCCACCAGCAGAGAACGACTGGCCACAGATACGCAGTATTTT	.	TRBV15	.	TRBJ2-3
CATSRDLSTAETQYF	TGTGCCACCAGCAGAGATCTGAGTACAGCAGAGACCCAGTACTTC	many	TRBV15	.	TRBJ2-5
CASSDSGLAGADTQYF	TGTGCCAGCAGCGACTCGGGACTAGCGGGGGCGGATACGCAGTATTTT	many	TRBV3-1	TRBD2	TRBJ2-3
CASSSGTGSGYTF	TGTGCCAGCAGCTCAGGAACAGGGAGCGGCTACACCTTC	many	TRBV11-2	.	TRBJ1-2
CASRTGQGKNEKLFF	TGTGCCAGTAGAACAGGACAGGGGAAGAATGAAAAACTGTTTTTT	.	TRBV19	TRBD1	TRBJ1-4
CASSYSIRHGYTF	TGTGCCAGCAGTTACTCGATTCGTCATGGCTACACCTTC	many	TRBV6-5	.	TRBJ1-2
CASTPAADTQYF	TGTGCCAGCACCCCGGCCGCAGATACGCAGTATTTT	many	TRBV12-3/TRBV12-4	.	TRBJ2-3
CASSLDGGIRGEQYF	TGTGCCAGCAGCTTGGACGGAGGGATACGTGGCGAGCAGTACTTC	few	TRBV5-4	.	TRBJ2-7
CASSLGVQGSVDNQPQHF	TGTGCCAGCAGCTTAGGAGTGCAGGGGTCGGTTGACAATCAGCCCCAGCATTTT	many	TRBV7-6	.	TRBJ1-5
CSVGLAGAYEQYF	TGCAGCGTTGGACTAGCGGGGGCTTACGAGCAGTACTTC	many	TRBV29-1	TRBD2	TRBJ2-7
CASSPLASGELFF	TGTGCCAGCAGTCCACTAGCGTCCGGGGAGCTGTTTTTT	many	TRBV3-1	TRBD2	TRBJ2-2
CSVEVGILAGGPNEQFF	TGCAGCGTTGAGGTGGGGATACTAGCGGGAGGGCCCAATGAGCAGTTCTTC	many	TRBV29-1	TRBD2	TRBJ2-1
CASPQGQGLYEQYF	TGTGCCAGCCCTCAGGGACAGGGGCTCTACGAGCAGTACTTC	.	TRBV27	TRBD1	TRBJ2-7
CASSLKGGTNEKLFF	TGTGCCAGCAGCTTAAAAGGGGGGACTAATGAAAAACTGTTTTTT	many	TRBV7-3	.	TRBJ1-4
CASNPAGGEQYF	TGTGCCAGCAACCCCGCTGGCGGTGAGCAGTACTTC	.	TRBV12-3/TRBV12-4	.	TRBJ2-7
CASSEAQSYEQYF	TGTGCCAGCAGTGAAGCGCAGTCGTACGAGCAGTACTTC	.	TRBV2	.	TRBJ2-7
CASSLGWRGSGGYTF	TGTGCCAGCAGTTTAGGCTGGCGGGGCTCAGGTGGCTACACCTTC	many	TRBV28	.	TRBJ1-2
CASSQGGIPSYNEQFF	TGCGCCAGCAGCCAGGGGGGAATCCCCTCCTACAATGAGCAGTTCTTC	many	TRBV5-1	.	TRBJ2-1
CASSQPTGGGPWNLDEQFF	TGCGCCAGCAGCCAACCGACAGGGGGCGGCCCCTGGAACCTCGATGAGCAGTTCTTC	.	TRBV4-1	TRBD1	TRBJ2-1
CASSLRLADSYNEQFF	TGTGCCAGCAGCCTGCGACTAGCAGACTCCTACAATGAGCAGTTCTTC	.	TRBV11-2	TRBD2	TRBJ2-1
CASNSGGKPNTGELFF	TGTGCCAGTAACAGCGGAGGTAAACCGAACACCGGGGAGCTGTTTTTT	.	TRBV19	.	TRBJ2-2
CASSHGQPYNSPLHF	TGTGCCAGCAGTCACGGACAGCCCTATAATTCACCCCTCCACTTT	few	TRBV27	.	TRBJ1-6
CASSRDSTLGTEAFF	TGTGCCAGCAGCCGGGACAGTACCTTGGGCACTGAAGCTTTCTTT	many	TRBV7-9	TRBD1	TRBJ1-1